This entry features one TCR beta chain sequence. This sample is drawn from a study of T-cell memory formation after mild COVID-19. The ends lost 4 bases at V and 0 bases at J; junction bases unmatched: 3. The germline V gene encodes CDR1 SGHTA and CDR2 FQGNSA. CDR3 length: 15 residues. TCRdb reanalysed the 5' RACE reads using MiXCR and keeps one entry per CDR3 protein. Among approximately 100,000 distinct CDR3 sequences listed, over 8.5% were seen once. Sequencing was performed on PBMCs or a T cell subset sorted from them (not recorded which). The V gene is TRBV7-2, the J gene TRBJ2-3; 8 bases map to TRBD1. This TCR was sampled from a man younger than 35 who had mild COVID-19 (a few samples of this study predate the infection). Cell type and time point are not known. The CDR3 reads CASSYRDRSTDTQYF. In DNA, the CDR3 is TGTGCCAGCAGCTACCGGGACAGGAGCACAGATACGCAGTATTTT.